Listed here are 16 T cell receptor beta chains from one sample, sequenced in a study of human T cells and chemical hapten exposure. Time point denoted: pre-sensitization, week 0. As to treatment: therapeutic diphenylcyclopropenone sensitization with weekly scalp DPC. Each CDR3 protein is one row after TCRdb ran MiXCR on the RACE reads. The sample contains more than 300,000 distinct CDR3 sequences, 4.5% to 5.5% of which appear only once. The starting material was whole blood, obtained in connection with sensitization to the hapten diphenylcyclopropenone (DPC). The receptors here all came from a woman aged 18-29 years with alopecia areata. Some clones in this sample may be carry-over from other donors' samples.

This clonotype occurred a few times. The chain employs TRBV28 and TRBJ2-3; 8 nucleotides agree with TRBD2. The CDR3 has 17 amino acids. V was pared by 7 bases and J by 0 bases, with 12 bases of the junction left unmatched. CDR1 and CDR2 (germline): MDHEN, SYDVKM. In nucleotides, the CDR3 is TGTGCCAGCAACCTTTGGGCGGGGGGTTATAGCACAGATACGCAGTATTTT. Translating it yields CASNLWAGGYSTDTQYF.

This chain connects TRBV10-3 to TRBJ2-7, with D hard to call. V lost 2 bases, J lost 0 bases, and 11 bases lay in between. There are 15 residues in the CDR3. Germline V gene data show CDR1 as ENHRY and CDR2 as SYGVKD. The CDR3 nucleotides are TGTGCCATCAGTGAGGGGCGTGCTGCCTCCTACGAGCAGTACTTC. Translation: CAISEGRAASYEQYF.

This clonotype was found a few times. V is TRBV6-5 and J is TRBJ1-1; no firm D call. The CDR3 is 13 amino acids. Germline V lookup: CDR1 MNHEY, CDR2 SVGAGI. V shed 6 bases and J shed 7 bases, with 15 bases lying between them. The CDR3 DNA reads TGTGCCAGCAGCTCATCCATGGGGAGTGAAGCTTTCTTT. Residues: CASSSSMGSEAFF.

Ten or more counts support this clonotype. This chain joins TRBV21-1 and TRBJ1-1; the D call TRBD1 from the table was never checked on the DNA. TRBV21-1 is noted as a pseudogene. This CDR3 is built from 18 residues. The CDR3 DNA reads as TGTGCCAGCAGCAACGAGTCTGGGGCATCTCGTGCATACACTGAAGCTTTCTTT. Its protein product is CASSNESGASRAYTEAFF.

This clonotype came up a few times. The chain couples TRBV6-6 to TRBJ1-2; 7 bases are a match to TRBD1. CDR3 length equals 16 residues. Germline V gene sequence: CDR1 MNHNY, CDR2 SVGAGI (reference sequence). With V trimmed by 2 bases and J by 3 bases, 9 bases remained unmatched. The CDR3 DNA reads as TGTGCCAGCAGTTACCAGACAGGGTATTCAGACTATGGCTACACCTTC. Translation gives CASSYQTGYSDYGYTF.

This clonotype was counted at least ten times. The chain employs TRBV6-5 and TRBJ1-2; 8 bases line up with TRBD1. Looked up from germline, CDR1 is MNHEY and CDR2 is SVGAGI. There are 16 residues in the CDR3. The ends lost 6 bases at V and 8 bases at J; junction bases unmatched: 17. Written as DNA, the CDR3 is TGTGCCAGCAGCCCCGGACAGGGAGGGGCCCTAGGGGGCTACACCTTC. This sequence encodes CASSPGQGGALGGYTF.

This clonotype was seen many times. The rearrangement links TRBV7-9 to TRBJ1-4, with TRBD1 as a possible D gene (5 bases). The CDR3 is 14 residues long. The V gene lost 1 base and the J gene lost 4 bases, with 7 bases spanning the gap. The germline V gene has CDR1 SEHNR and CDR2 FQNEAQ (reference sequence). The CDR3 bases are TGTGCCAGCAGCTTAGAGACAGTTAATGAAAAACTGTTTTTT. It yields the protein CASSLETVNEKLFF.

This clonotype was counted only a few times. V and J are TRBV6-5 and TRBJ2-4, with 8 positions matching TRBD2. CDR1 MNHEY and CDR2 SVGAGI come from the germline V gene. The CDR3 consists of 14 residues. Trimming removed 6 bases from V and 9 bases from J; junction bases left unmatched: 10. The CDR3 region is CASRHPGLAGIQYF. The CDR3 coding sequence is TGTGCCAGCAGACACCCCGGACTAGCAGGCATTCAGTACTTC.

This clonotype was picked up many times. In DNA, the CDR3 is TGTGCCAGCAGCTTGAATCTGGTGGGCAGAGATACGCAGTATTTT. Translation gives CASSLNLVGRDTQYF. This chain links TRBV5-4 with TRBJ2-3; D not certain. CDR1 is SGHNT and CDR2 is YYREEE in the germline V gene (reference sequence). This CDR3 is built from 15 residues. Trimming pared 1 base from V and 5 bases from J, leaving 14 bases between.

CDR3 in amino acids: CSVLGPSGGYGYTF. In DNA form, the CDR3 reads TGCAGCGTTCTGGGACCTTCAGGGGGCTATGGCTACACCTTC. The rearrangement joins TRBV29-1 to TRBJ1-2, with 7 bases that match TRBD1. This CDR3 has 14 residues. CDR1 and CDR2 (germline): SQVTM, ANQGSEA. V trimming: 5 bases; J trimming: 4 bases; junction bases outside the gene matches: 10.

This clonotype appeared a few times. The chain has TRBV6-6 and TRBJ2-3, with unresolved D. Germline V gene data show CDR1 as MNHNY and CDR2 as SVGAGI (reference sequence). The CDR3 totals 15 residues. Trimming pared 4 bases from V and 2 bases from J, leaving 13 bases between. As DNA, the CDR3 is TGTGCCAGCAGTTCCAAGACCAAAAACACAGATACGCAGTATTTT. It yields the protein CASSSKTKNTDTQYF.

The J gene is TRBJ2-7, the V gene TRBV5-4; D remains unclear. The CDR3 is 14 residues long. Trimming took 0 bases from V and 2 from J, leaving 9 bases between them. In germline, CDR1 is SGHNT, CDR2 YYREEE (reference sequence). This CDR3 reads CASSLDTMTYEQYF. CDR3 sequence (DNA): TGTGCCAGCAGCTTGGATACTATGACCTACGAGCAGTACTTC.

The chain links TRBV6-2 or TRBV6-3 to TRBJ1-5; a weak D match, TRBD1 (6 bases). V dropped 6 bases and J dropped 6 bases, with 15 bases sitting between them. Looked up from germline, CDR1 is MNHEY and CDR2 is SVGEGT. The CDR3 is 14 amino acids. This chain's CDR3 is CASSEGGATQPQHF. The CDR3 DNA sequence: TGTGCCAGCAGCGAGGGGGGGGCAACTCAGCCCCAGCATTTT.

This clonotype was observed a few times. This chain connects TRBV9 to TRBJ2-3; D gene unclear. This CDR3 has 14 amino acids. CDR1 is SGDLS and CDR2 is YYNGEE in the germline V gene. V dropped 0 bases and J dropped 4 bases, with 9 bases sitting between them. In DNA, the CDR3 is TGTGCCAGCAGCGTAGAGGGCCGCGCAGATACGCAGTATTTT. Translating it yields CASSVEGRADTQYF.

This clonotype was counted at least ten times. This sequence joins TRBV4-3 and TRBJ2-3; the D is unclear. CDR1 is LGHNA and CDR2 is YSLEER in the germline V gene. V shed 4 bases and J shed 1 base, with 15 bases lying between them. The CDR3 has 16 amino acids. CDR3 nucleotides: TGCGCCAGCAGCCCCCTGACCTACCAAGGCACAGATACGCAGTATTTT. This encodes CASSPLTYQGTDTQYF.

The gene calls are TRBV13 and TRBJ1-3; D is undetermined. The CDR3 is made up of 15 amino acids. Trimming cost V 5 bases and J 0 bases, with 11 bases left between them. The germline gives CDR1 PRHDT, CDR2 FYEKMQ (reference sequence). The CDR3 sequence: CASSPWTGSGNTIYF. The CDR3 nucleotides are TGTGCCAGCAGCCCCTGGACGGGCTCTGGAAACACCATATATTTT.